This T cell receptor (beta chain) was recorded in a study of blood T cell repertoires in COVID-19. Turning to the study itself: Sites across the United States, Italy and Spain contributed samples from acute and convalescent COVID-19.

Germline CDR1 GTSNPN, CDR2 SVGIG (reference sequence). The CDR3 contains 13 residues. The germline V and J ends were trimmed by 4 bases and 7 bases, with 16 bases remaining between them. Assay: immunoSEQ multiplex PCR; the TCRdb copy retains only in-frame clones and omits some. This sample yields around 62,000 clones, of which roughly 90% are seen a single time; around 1.2% belongs to the top ten. This chain joins TRBV30 and TRBJ1-2; maybe TRBD1 (6 bases). This receptor was identified in an older woman with acute or convalescent COVID-19. The sequenced sample consisted of peripheral blood. In DNA, the CDR3 is TGTGCCTGGATCAACCGGGGGGCATTTGGCTACACCTTC. This codes for CAWINRGAFGYTF.